This T cell receptor beta chain appears in the sequencing data of a study of T cell responses to AZD1222 COVID-19 vaccine. The CDR3 has 19 amino acids. Germline loops: CDR1 LNHDA, CDR2 SQIVND (reference sequence). Trimming stripped 6 bases from V and 0 bases from J, with 21 bases between. The protocol was immunoSEQ multiplex PCR, while the TCRdb copy is restricted to in-frame clones and leaves out a portion. The data hold fewer than 110,000 clones, with roughly 87% observed a single time. This specimen consisted of peripheral blood, obtained on day 0 of AZD1222 vaccination. The chain joins TRBV19 to TRBJ2-6, with a possible D match to TRBD1 (5 bases). The clonotype comes from an adult in good health. The CDR3 DNA reads TGTGCCAGTAGCTCACTTTGGGGCAGAGCTAACTCTGGGGCCAACGTCCTGACTTTC. Translated: CASSSLWGRANSGANVLTF.